This T cell receptor beta chain is from a study of human T cells and chemical hapten exposure. Overall study context: Alopecia areata, totalis or universalis affected patients who were mostly female.

A single record per CDR3 protein comes from TCRdb applying MiXCR to the RACE reads. The sample consists of about 80,000 distinct CDR3 sequences, roughly 10% of them appearing once. This clonotype occurred a few times. Its antigen is unknown. Whole-study findings and limits: The presence of alopecia in the donors means their immune response may differ from healthy people's.

Time point indicated: patch test 2, 6 weeks after DPC sensitization. Treatment given: therapeutic diphenylcyclopropenone sensitization with weekly scalp DPC. V gave up 7 bases and J gave up 7 bases, with 14 bases separating them. Germline CDR1 is ENHRY and CDR2 is SYGVKD. The CDR3 loop spans 14 amino acids. The material was whole blood, obtained in connection with sensitization to the hapten diphenylcyclopropenone (DPC). The source of this sequence is a woman aged 25 to 39 with alopecia areata. Some clones in this sample may be carry-over from other donors' samples. V is TRBV10-3 and J is TRBJ1-6; D unclear. The CDR3 bases are TGTGCCATCAAGCCGGGCGAAGTCAATTCACCCCTCCACTTT. As protein: CAIKPGEVNSPLHF.